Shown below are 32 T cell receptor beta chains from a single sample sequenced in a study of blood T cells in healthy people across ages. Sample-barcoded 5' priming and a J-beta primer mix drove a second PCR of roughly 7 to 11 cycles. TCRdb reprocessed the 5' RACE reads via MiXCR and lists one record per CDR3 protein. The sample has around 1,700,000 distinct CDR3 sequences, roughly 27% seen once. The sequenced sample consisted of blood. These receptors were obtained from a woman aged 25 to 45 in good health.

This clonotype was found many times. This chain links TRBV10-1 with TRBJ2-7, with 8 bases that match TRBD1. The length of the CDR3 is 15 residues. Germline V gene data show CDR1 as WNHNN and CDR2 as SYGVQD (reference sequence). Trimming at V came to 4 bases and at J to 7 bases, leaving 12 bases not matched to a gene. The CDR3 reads CASSGRDRGRKEQYF. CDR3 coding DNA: TGCGCCAGCAGTGGGCGAGACAGGGGACGGAAAGAGCAGTACTTC.

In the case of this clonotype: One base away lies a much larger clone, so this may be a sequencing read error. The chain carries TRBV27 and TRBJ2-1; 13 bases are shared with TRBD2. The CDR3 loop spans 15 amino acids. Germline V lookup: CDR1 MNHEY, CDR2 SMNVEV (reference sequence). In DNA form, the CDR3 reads TGTTCCAGCAGTAGGACTAGCGGGAGAGAGGATGAGCAGTTCTTC. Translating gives CSSSRTSGREDEQFF.

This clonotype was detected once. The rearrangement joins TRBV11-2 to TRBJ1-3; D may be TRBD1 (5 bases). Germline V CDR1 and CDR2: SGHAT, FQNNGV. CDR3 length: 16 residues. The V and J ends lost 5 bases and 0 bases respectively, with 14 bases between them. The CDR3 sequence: CASSPGGKGSGNTIYF. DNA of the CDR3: TGTGCCAGCAGCCCGGGGGGAAAGGGCTCTGGAAACACCATATATTTT.

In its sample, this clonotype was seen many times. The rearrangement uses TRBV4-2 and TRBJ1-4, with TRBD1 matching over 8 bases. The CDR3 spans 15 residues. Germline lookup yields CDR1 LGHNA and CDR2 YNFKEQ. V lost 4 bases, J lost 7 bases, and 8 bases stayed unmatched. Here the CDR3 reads CASSRTQGAGEKLFF. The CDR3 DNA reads TGTGCCAGCAGCCGGACTCAGGGGGCGGGTGAAAAACTGTTTTTT.

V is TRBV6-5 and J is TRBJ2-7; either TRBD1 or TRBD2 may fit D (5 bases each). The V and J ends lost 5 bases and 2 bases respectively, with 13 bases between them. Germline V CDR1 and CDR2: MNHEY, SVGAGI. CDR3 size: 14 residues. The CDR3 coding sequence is TGTGCCAGCAGTGACCGGGGCTCTACCTACGAGCAGTACTTC. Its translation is CASSDRGSTYEQYF.

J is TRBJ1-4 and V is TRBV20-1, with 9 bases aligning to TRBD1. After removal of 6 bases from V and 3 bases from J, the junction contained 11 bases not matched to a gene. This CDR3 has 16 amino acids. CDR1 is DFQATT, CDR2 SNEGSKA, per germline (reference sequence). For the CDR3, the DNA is TGCAGTGCGCCAAACCGGGACAGGGTTGCTAATGAAAAACTGTTTTTT. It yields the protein CSAPNRDRVANEKLFF.

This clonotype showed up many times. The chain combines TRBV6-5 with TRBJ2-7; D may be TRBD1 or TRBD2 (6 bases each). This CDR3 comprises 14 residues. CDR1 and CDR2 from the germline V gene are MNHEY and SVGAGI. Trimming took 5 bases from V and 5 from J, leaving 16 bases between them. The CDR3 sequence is CASSPLARGDEQYF. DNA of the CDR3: TGTGCCAGCAGTCCCCTTGCTAGGGGGGACGAGCAGTACTTC.

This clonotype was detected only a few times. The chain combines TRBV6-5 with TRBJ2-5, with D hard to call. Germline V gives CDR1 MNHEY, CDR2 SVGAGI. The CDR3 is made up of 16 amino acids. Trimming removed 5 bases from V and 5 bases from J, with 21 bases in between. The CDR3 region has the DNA TGTGCCAGCAGTCCGGCGTCGGGCGAGATGTGGGAGACCCAGTACTTC. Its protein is CASSPASGEMWETQYF.

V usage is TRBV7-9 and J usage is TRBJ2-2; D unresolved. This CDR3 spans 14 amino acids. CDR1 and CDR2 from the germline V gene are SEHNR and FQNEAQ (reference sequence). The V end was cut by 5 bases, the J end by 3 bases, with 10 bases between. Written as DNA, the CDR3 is TGTGCCAGCAGCACGGGCCCTTACACCGGGGAGCTGTTTTTT. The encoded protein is CASSTGPYTGELFF.

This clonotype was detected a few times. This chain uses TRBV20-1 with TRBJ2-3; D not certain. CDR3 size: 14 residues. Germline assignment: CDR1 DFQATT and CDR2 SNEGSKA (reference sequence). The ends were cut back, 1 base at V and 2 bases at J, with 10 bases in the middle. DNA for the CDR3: TGCAGTGCTAGAGGCGAGGCCCCCACAGATACGCAGTATTTT. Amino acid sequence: CSARGEAPTDTQYF.

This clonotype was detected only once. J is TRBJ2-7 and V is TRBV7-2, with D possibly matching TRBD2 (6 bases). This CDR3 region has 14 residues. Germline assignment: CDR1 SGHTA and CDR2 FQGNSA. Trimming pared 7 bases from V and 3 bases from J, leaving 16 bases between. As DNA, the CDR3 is TGTGCCAGCACCTCCATGTTGGGGGGCTACGAGCAGTACTTC. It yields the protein CASTSMLGGYEQYF.

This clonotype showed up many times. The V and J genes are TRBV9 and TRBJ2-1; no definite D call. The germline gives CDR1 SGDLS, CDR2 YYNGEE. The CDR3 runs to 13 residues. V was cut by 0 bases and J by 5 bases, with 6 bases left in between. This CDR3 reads CASSVGPDNEQFF. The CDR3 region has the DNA TGTGCCAGCAGCGTAGGGCCGGACAATGAGCAGTTCTTC.

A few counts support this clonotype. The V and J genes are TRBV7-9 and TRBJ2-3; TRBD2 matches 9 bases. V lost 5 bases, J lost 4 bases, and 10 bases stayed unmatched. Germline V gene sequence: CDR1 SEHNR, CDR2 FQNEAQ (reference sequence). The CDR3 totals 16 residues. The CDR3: CASSPQPSGISDTQYF. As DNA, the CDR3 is TGTGCCAGCAGCCCCCAGCCTAGCGGGATCTCAGATACGCAGTATTTT.

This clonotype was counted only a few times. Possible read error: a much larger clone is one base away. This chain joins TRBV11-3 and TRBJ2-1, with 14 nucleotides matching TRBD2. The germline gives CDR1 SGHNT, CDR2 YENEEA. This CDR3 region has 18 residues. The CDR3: CAGSPFPMTSGRGGEQFF. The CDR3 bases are TGTGCCGGCAGCCCCTTCCCTATGACTAGCGGGAGGGGAGGTGAGCAGTTCTTC. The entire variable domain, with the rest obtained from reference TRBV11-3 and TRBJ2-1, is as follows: EAGVVQSPRYKIIEKKQPVAFWCNPISGHNTLYWYLQNLGQGPELLIRYENEEAVDDSQLPKDRFSAERLKGVDSTLKIQPAELGDSAVYLCAGSPFPMTSGRGGEQFFGPGTRLTVL.

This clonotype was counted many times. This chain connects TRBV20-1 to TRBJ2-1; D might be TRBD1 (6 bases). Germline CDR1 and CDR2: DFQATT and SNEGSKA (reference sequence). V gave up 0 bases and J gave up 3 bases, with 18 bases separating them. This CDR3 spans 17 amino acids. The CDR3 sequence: CSARDPQGLSFYNEQFF. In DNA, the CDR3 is TGCAGTGCTAGAGATCCCCAGGGGCTATCGTTCTACAATGAGCAGTTCTTC.

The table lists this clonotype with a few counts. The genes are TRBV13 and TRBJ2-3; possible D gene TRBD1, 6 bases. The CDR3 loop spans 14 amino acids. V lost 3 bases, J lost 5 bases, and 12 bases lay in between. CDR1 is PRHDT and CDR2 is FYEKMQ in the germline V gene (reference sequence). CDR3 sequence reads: CASSLGRGGDTQYF. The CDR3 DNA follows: TGTGCCAGCAGCTTGGGGAGAGGGGGAGATACGCAGTATTTT. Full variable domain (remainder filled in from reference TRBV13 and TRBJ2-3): AAGVIQSPRHLIKEKRETATLKCYPIPRHDTVYWYQQGPGQDPQFLISFYEKMQSDKGSIPDRFSAQQFSDYHSELNMSSLELGDSALYFCASSLGRGGDTQYFGPGTRLTVL.

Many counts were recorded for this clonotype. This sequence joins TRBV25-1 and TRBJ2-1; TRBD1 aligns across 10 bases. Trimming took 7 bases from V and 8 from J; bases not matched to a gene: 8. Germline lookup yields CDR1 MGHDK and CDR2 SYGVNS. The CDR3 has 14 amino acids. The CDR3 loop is CASNPGQGTYEQFF. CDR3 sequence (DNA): TGTGCCAGCAACCCGGGACAGGGGACCTATGAGCAGTTCTTC.

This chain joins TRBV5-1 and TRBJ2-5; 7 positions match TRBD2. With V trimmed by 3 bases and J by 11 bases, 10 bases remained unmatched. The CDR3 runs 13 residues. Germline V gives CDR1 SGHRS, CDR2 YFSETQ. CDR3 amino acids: CASSSLAANEQYF. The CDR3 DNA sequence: TGCGCCAGCAGCTCGCTAGCGGCCAATGAGCAGTACTTC.

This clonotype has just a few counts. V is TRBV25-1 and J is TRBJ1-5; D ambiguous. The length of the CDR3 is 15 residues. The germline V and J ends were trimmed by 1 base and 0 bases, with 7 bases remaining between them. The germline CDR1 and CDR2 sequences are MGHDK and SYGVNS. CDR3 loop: CASSECQYSNQPQHF. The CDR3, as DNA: TGTGCCAGCAGTGAATGTCAGTATAGCAATCAGCCCCAGCATTTT.

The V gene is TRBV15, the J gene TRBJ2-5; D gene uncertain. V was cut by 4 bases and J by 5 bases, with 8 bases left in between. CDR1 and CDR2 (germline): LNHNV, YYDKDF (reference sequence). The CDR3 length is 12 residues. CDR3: CATSIQTETQYF. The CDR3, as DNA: TGTGCCACCAGCATACAGACGGAGACCCAGTACTTC.

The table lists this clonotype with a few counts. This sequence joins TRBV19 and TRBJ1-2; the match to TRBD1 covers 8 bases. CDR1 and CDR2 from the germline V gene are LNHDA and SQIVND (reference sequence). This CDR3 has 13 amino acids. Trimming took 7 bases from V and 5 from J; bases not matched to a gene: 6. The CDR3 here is CASTWTGLYGYTF. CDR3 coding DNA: TGTGCCAGTACTTGGACAGGGCTTTATGGCTACACCTTC.

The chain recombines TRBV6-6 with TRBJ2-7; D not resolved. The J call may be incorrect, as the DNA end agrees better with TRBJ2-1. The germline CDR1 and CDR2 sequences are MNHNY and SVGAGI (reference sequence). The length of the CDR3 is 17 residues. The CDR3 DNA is TGTGCCAGCAGTCAGGAATTCACAGTCACGAGCTCCTACGAGCAGTTCTTC. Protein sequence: CASSQEFTVTSSYEQFF.

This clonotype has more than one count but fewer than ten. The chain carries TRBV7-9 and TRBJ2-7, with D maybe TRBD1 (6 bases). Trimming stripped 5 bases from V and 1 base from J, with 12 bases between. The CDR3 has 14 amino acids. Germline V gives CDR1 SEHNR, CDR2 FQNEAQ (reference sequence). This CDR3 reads CASSARDKSYEQYF. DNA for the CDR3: TGTGCCAGCAGCGCCCGGGACAAGTCCTACGAGCAGTACTTC.

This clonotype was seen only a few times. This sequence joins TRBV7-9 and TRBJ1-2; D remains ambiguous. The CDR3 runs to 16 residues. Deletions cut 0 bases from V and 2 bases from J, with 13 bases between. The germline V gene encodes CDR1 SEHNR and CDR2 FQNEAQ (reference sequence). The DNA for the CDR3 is TGTGCCAGCAGCTTAGCGGGCGAGGGATGGAACTATGGCTACACCTTC. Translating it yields CASSLAGEGWNYGYTF.

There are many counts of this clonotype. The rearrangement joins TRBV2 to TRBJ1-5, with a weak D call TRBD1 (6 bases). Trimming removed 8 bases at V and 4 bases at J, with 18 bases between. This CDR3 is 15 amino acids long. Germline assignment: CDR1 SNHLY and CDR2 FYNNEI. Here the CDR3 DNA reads TGTGCCAGCGCCCCGGACAGTAGAATTAATCAGCCCCAGCATTTT. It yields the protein CASAPDSRINQPQHF.

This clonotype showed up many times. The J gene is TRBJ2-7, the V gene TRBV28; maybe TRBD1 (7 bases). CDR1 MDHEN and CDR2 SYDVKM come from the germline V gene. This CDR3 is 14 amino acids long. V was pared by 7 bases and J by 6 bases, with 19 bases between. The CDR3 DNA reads TGTGCCAGCAAAGGGCCCACGGAGGGGGCCGAGCAGTACTTC. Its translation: CASKGPTEGAEQYF.

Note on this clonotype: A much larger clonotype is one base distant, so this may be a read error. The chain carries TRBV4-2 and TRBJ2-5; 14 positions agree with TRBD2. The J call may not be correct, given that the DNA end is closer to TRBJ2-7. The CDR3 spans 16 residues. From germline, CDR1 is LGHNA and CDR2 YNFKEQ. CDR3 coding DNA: TGTGCCTGCGTGCCAGGAGGGACTAGCGGGAGTTCCGAGCAGTACTTC. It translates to CACVPGGTSGSSEQYF.

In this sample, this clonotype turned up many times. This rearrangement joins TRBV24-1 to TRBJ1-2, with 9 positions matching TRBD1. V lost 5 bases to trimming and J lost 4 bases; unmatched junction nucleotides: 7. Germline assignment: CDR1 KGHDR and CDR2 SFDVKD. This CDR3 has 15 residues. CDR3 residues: CATSVAGQGSYGYTF. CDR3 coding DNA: TGTGCCACCAGTGTCGCGGGACAGGGATCCTATGGCTACACCTTC.

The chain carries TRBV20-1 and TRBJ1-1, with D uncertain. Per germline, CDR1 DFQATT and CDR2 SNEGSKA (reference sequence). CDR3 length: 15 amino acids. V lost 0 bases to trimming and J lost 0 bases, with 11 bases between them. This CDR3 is CSARDPQALNTEAFF. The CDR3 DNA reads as TGCAGTGCTAGAGATCCCCAGGCCCTGAACACTGAAGCTTTCTTT.

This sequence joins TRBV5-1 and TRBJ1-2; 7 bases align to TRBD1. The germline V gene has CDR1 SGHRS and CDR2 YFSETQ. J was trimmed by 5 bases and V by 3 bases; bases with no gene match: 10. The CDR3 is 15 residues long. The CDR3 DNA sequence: TGCGCCAGCAGCTGGACAGGTGGGGCCGATTATGGCTACACCTTC. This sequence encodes CASSWTGGADYGYTF.

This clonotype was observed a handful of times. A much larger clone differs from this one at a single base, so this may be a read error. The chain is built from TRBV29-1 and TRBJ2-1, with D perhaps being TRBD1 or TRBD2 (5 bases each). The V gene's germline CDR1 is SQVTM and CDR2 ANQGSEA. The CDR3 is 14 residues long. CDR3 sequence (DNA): TGCAGCGTTGATCGAGGGGACCCCCGGGGAGAGCGGTTCTTC. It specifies CSVDRGDPRGERFF.

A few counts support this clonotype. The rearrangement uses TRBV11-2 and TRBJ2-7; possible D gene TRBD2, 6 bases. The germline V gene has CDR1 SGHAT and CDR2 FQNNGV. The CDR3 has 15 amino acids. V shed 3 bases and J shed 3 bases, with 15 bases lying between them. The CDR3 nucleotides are TGTGCCAGCAGCTTCGGCGGGGCCGGGAGCTACGAGCAGTACTTC. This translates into CASSFGGAGSYEQYF.